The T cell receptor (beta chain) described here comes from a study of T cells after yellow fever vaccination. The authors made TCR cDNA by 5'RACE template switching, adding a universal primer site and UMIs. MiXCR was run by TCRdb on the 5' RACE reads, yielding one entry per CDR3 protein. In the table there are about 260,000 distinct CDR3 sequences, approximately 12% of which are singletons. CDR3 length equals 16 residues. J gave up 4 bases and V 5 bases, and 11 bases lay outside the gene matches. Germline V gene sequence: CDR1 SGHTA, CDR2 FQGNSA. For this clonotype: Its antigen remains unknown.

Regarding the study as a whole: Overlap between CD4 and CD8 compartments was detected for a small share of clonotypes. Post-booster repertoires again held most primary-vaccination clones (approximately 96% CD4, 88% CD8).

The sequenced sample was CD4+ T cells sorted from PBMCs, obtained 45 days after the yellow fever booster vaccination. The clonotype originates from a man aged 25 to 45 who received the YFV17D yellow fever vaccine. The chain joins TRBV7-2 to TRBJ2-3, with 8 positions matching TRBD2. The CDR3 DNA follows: TGTGCCAGCAGCGCTAACCAGCGGGGGCTCCCAGATACGCAGTATTTT. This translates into CASSANQRGLPDTQYF.